This entry lists 23 T cell receptor beta chains sequenced from one sample in a study of Graves' ophthalmopathy and Graves' hyperthyroidism. The authors amplified TCR beta CDR3 regions, and they did so from RNA transcripts for repertoire sequencing. RT-PCR was first run with HTBI primers, then multiplex PCR in a second round. TCRdb reprocessed the multiplex PCR reads via MiXCR and lists one record per CDR3 protein. The table includes tens of thousands of distinct CDR3 sequences, around half detected once. The sequenced sample consisted of peripheral blood. Receptor source: an adult woman with stable Graves' hyperthyroidism.

This clonotype was seen at least ten times. V is TRBV6-5 and J is TRBJ2-7, with 13 positions matching TRBD2. Germline V lookup: CDR1 MNHEY, CDR2 SVGAGI. CDR3 length: 15 residues. V lost 5 bases, J lost 4 bases, and 5 bases stayed unmatched. DNA of the CDR3: TGTGCCAGCAGTCCAGAGACTAGCGGGAGGTACGAGCAGTACTTC. Amino acids: CASSPETSGRYEQYF.

The chain combines TRBV7-2 with TRBJ2-2; 10 bases are a match to TRBD2. J gave up 6 bases and V 1 base, and 5 bases lay outside the gene matches. Germline V gene sequence: CDR1 SGHTA, CDR2 FQGNSA. CDR3 length: 16 residues. CDR3 amino acids: CASSLGASGRAGELFF. The CDR3 DNA reads as TGTGCCAGCAGCTTAGGGGCCAGCGGGAGGGCCGGGGAGCTGTTTTTT.

This clonotype was seen at least ten times. J is TRBJ2-3 and V is TRBV7-2, with a weak D call TRBD2 (6 bases). Germline V gives CDR1 SGHTA, CDR2 FQGNSA. CDR3 length: 14 residues. The germline V and J ends were trimmed by 8 bases and 6 bases, with 18 bases remaining between them. The CDR3 region is CASGAGRTPDTQYF. In DNA form, the CDR3 reads TGTGCCAGCGGCGCGGGGAGAACGCCGGATACGCAGTATTTT.

The rearrangement links TRBV20-1 to TRBJ2-7; D is perhaps TRBD1 or TRBD2 (5 bases each). Looked up from germline, CDR1 is DFQATT and CDR2 is SNEGSKA (reference sequence). Trimming cost V 3 bases and J 2 bases, with 5 bases left between them. The CDR3 covers 11 residues. CDR3 loop: CSARGAYEQYF. The CDR3 nucleotides are TGCAGTGCTAGGGGGGCCTACGAGCAGTACTTC.

This sequence joins TRBV6-1 and TRBJ1-5; 8 nucleotides agree with TRBD1. This CDR3 region has 15 residues. Germline V lookup: CDR1 MNHNS, CDR2 SASEGT. With 7 bases clipped from V and 1 base from J, the junction kept 6 bases outside the gene matches. This chain's CDR3 is CASIRGQASNQPQHF. CDR3 nucleotides: TGTGCCAGCATCCGGGGACAGGCCAGCAATCAGCCCCAGCATTTT.

In its sample, this clonotype was seen many times. CDR3 residues: CASSSPRAARESPYEQYF. The CDR3 DNA is TGTGCCAGCAGTAGCCCCAGGGCAGCCCGCGAGTCACCCTACGAGCAGTACTTC. The chain has TRBV6-5 and TRBJ2-7; D might be TRBD1 (5 bases). V lost 5 bases to trimming and J lost 2 bases, with 25 bases between them. The CDR3 runs 18 residues. CDR1 and CDR2 from the germline V gene are MNHEY and SVGAGI.

Remarks on this clonotype: At one of its ends the junction is not consistent with the germline gene, which may arise from a read error. The chain links TRBV5-1 to TRBJ1-1; D is undetermined. The CDR3 is made up of 16 amino acids. CDR1 is SGHRS and CDR2 is YFSETQ in the germline V gene. The CDR3 region has the DNA TGCGCCAGCTACTCTAAGGCCAGGACCGCGAACACCGAAGCTTTCTTT. This sequence encodes CASYSKARTANTEAFF.

In the case of this clonotype: The junction differs from germline at one of its ends, possibly a read error. V usage is TRBV5-1 and J usage is TRBJ1-2; D gene ambiguous. Germline CDR1 SGHRS, CDR2 YFSETQ. The CDR3 loop spans 16 amino acids. The CDR3 loop is CASSLAIGLEPYGYTF. The CDR3 bases are TGTGCCAGCAGCTTAGCGATAGGGTTGGAACCCTATGGCTACACCTTC. The variable domain in full, completed from reference TRBV5-1 and TRBJ1-2, reads KAGVTQTPRYLIKTRGQQVTLSCSPISGHRSVSWYQQTPGQGLQFLFEYFSETQRNKGNFPGRFSGRQFSNSRSEMNVSTLELGDSALYLCASSLAIGLEPYGYTFGSGTRLTVV.

The chain combines TRBV12-3 or TRBV12-4 with TRBJ2-7; a weak D match, TRBD2 (5 bases). CDR3 length: 12 residues. Trimming removed 6 bases from V and 7 bases from J, with 13 bases in between. The CDR3 sequence: CASSPNGEEQYF. The CDR3 nucleotides read TGTGCCAGCAGCCCGAACGGGGAGGAGCAGTACTTC.

J is TRBJ1-5 and V is TRBV9; no reliable D call. This CDR3 spans 12 amino acids. CDR1 SGDLS and CDR2 YYNGEE come from the germline V gene. V lost 4 bases and J 11 bases, leaving 13 bases between the germline ends. CDR3 DNA sequence: TGTGCCAGCAGCCTAGACGGGGAGACCCAGCATTTT. Protein: CASSLDGETQHF.

A few counts support this clonotype. Given a much more abundant clone one base away, this may be a read error. The J gene is TRBJ1-6, the V gene TRBV30; D remains ambiguous. CDR3 length: 15 amino acids. The germline V gene has CDR1 GTSNPN and CDR2 SVGIG (reference sequence). The CDR3 sequence is CAWSVTADLNSPLRF. The CDR3 bases are TGTGCCTGGAGTGTAACGGCAGATCTTAATTCACCCCTCCGCTTT.

The table lists this clonotype with many counts. J is TRBJ2-7 and V is TRBV5-6; TRBD1 aligns across 9 bases. The CDR3 extends over 15 amino acids. Germline V lookup: CDR1 SGHDT, CDR2 YYEEEE. The junction had 6 bases not matched to a gene; V was cut back by 2 bases and J by 3 bases. Here the CDR3 DNA reads TGTGCCAGCAGCTTCACCGGGACAGGGAACTACGAGCAGTACTTC. Amino acids: CASSFTGTGNYEQYF.

The genes are TRBV15 and TRBJ2-7; 15 bases fit TRBD2. CDR3 length: 18 residues. The V gene end was trimmed by 0 bases and the J gene end by 0 bases; junction bases not matched to a gene: 3. From germline, CDR1 is LNHNV and CDR2 YYDKDF (reference sequence). Here the CDR3 reads CATSREPGLAGGSYEQYF. CDR3 DNA sequence: TGTGCCACCAGCAGAGAACCGGGACTAGCGGGAGGCTCCTACGAGCAGTACTTC.

This clonotype has a count of ten or more. Relative to the germline gene, one junction end is altered; a read error may explain this. The genes are TRBV28 and TRBJ1-2; TRBD1 is a possible D gene (6 bases). Per the germline V gene, CDR1 is MDHEN and CDR2 is SYDVKM. CDR3 length equals 13 residues. The CDR3, as DNA: TGTGTCAGCATCGGCAGGGGAGGGTATGGCTACACCTTC. This translates into CVSIGRGGYGYTF.

This clonotype came up a few times. The J gene is TRBJ2-7, the V gene TRBV20-1; 12 bases agree with TRBD2. Trimming removed 4 bases from V and 4 bases from J; junction bases left unmatched: 2. The V gene's germline CDR1 is DFQATT and CDR2 SNEGSKA (reference sequence). The CDR3 has 13 amino acids. The CDR3 protein is CSATSGGGYEQYF. CDR3 in DNA: TGCAGTGCTACTAGCGGGGGGGGGTACGAGCAGTACTTC.

In the case of this clonotype: An end of the junction differs from the germline gene, which may be a read error. J is TRBJ1-1 and V is TRBV24-1; no definite D call. The CDR3 length is 13 residues. Germline lookup yields CDR1 KGHDR and CDR2 SFDVKD. CDR3 in amino acids: CASSPVRNTEAFF. The CDR3, as DNA: TGTGCCAGCAGCCCGGTCCGGAACACTGAGGCTTTCTTT.

This clonotype was seen repeatedly, ten times or more. The CDR3, as DNA: TGTGCCAGCAGTTTCCGCGGTATCTCCGGGGAGCTGTTTTTT. This encodes CASSFRGISGELFF. The genes are TRBV27 and TRBJ2-2; D is unclear. Germline V gene lookup returns CDR1 MNHEY and CDR2 SMNVEV (reference sequence). Trimming removed 3 bases at V and 6 bases at J, with 11 bases between. The length of the CDR3 is 14 residues.

In its sample, this clonotype was seen many times. The chain joins TRBV15 to TRBJ2-7; D is undetermined. Trimming cost V 4 bases and J 7 bases, with 8 bases left between them. Germline V gives CDR1 LNHNV, CDR2 YYDKDF (reference sequence). The CDR3 covers 11 residues. CDR3 DNA: TGTGCCACCAGCACCTCTTCAGAGCAGTACTTC. This encodes CATSTSSEQYF.

V usage is TRBV7-9 and J usage is TRBJ1-2, with D possibly matching TRBD1 (5 bases). V lost 1 base, J lost 4 bases, and 7 bases lay in between. The CDR3 totals 13 residues. CDR1 and CDR2 from the germline V gene are SEHNR and FQNEAQ (reference sequence). Written as DNA, the CDR3 is TGTGCCAGCAGCTTAGGGGGCCCCTATGGCTACACCTTC. Its protein is CASSLGGPYGYTF.

As for this clonotype: This CDR3 fails to terminate in the conserved phenylalanine or tryptophan, so it likely reflects a read error. The chain links TRBV7-9 to TRBJ1-1, with 9 bases aligning to TRBD1. The V and J ends lost 5 bases and 9 bases, in that order; junction bases with no gene match: 7. The CDR3 is made up of 13 amino acids. Germline V gene sequence: CDR1 SEHNR, CDR2 FQNEAQ (reference sequence). As DNA, the CDR3 is TGTGCCAGCAGCGTCGCCGGACAGGGGCAAGCTTTCTTG. As protein: CASSVAGQGQAFL.

This clonotype was counted many times. This chain connects TRBV6-5 to TRBJ1-1; D is undetermined. Germline V gives CDR1 MNHEY, CDR2 SVGAGI. The germline V and J ends were trimmed by 0 bases and 3 bases, with 8 bases remaining between them. This CDR3 is built from 14 residues. The CDR3 bases are TGTGCCAGCAGTTACTCCCCCGGTGACACTGAAGCTTTCTTT. Translating it yields CASSYSPGDTEAFF.

This clonotype was seen a few times. The rearrangement links TRBV2 to TRBJ2-7; 9 positions agree with TRBD1. The CDR3 runs to 13 residues. J gave up 8 bases and V 1 base, and 3 bases lay outside the gene matches. Germline V gene sequence: CDR1 SNHLY, CDR2 FYNNEI. The CDR3, as DNA: TGTGCCAGCAGTGAAGGGGACAGGGTGAAGCAGTACTTC. Its translation is CASSEGDRVKQYF.

This clonotype is categorized as medium-sized. The chain carries TRBV5-1 and TRBJ2-5, with 10 bases identical to TRBD1. The CDR3 is made up of 15 amino acids. CDR1 and CDR2 from the germline V gene are SGHRS and YFSETQ. V was pared by 3 bases and J by 2 bases, with 4 bases of the junction left unmatched. The CDR3 DNA reads as TGCGCCAGCAGCTGGGACAGGGGAGGACAAGAGACCCAGTACTTC. Translated: CASSWDRGGQETQYF. Full variable domain (outside the CDR3, taken from reference TRBV5-1 and TRBJ2-5): KAGVTQTPRYLIKTRGQQVTLSCSPISGHRSVSWYQQTPGQGLQFLFEYFSETQRNKGNFPGRFSGRQFSNSRSEMNVSTLELGDSALYLCASSWDRGGQETQYFGPGTRLLVL.